This T cell receptor beta chain was sequenced in a study of shared clonotypes between healthy human individuals. Method: immunoSEQ multiplex PCR; TCRdb's copy keeps in-frame clones and lacks some. The sample holds over 1.5 million clones; around 98% are singletons and the top ten take less than 0.55%. Trimming pared 3 bases from V and 8 bases from J, leaving 14 bases between. Germline V gene data show CDR1 as SNHLY and CDR2 as FYNNEI. CDR3 length equals 13 residues. The J gene is TRBJ2-7, the V gene TRBV2, with D possibly being TRBD2 (6 bases). The sequence derives from a man aged 25 to 40 in good health. The material sequenced was naive CD4+ T cells sorted from blood. Noted subset: CD45RA+ positively selected. The CDR3 loop reads CASSDVGGWKQYF. The CDR3, as DNA: TGTGCCAGCAGTGATGTCGGGGGATGGAAGCAGTACTTC.